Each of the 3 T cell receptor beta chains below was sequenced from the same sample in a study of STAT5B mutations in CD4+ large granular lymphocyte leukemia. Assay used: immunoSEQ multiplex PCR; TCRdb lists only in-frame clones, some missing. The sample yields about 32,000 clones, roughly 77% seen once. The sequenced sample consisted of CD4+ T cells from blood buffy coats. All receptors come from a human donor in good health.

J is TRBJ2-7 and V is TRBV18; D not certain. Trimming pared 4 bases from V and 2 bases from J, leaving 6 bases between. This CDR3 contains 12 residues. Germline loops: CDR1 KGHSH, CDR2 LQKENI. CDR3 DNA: TGTGCCAGCTCACTCCCCCCCTACGAGCAGTACTTC. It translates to CASSLPPYEQYF.

The CDR3 reads CASSIGQVGNEQFF. The CDR3 DNA sequence: TGTGCCAGTAGTATCGGGCAGGTCGGGAATGAGCAGTTCTTC. The rearrangement uses TRBV19 and TRBJ2-1; D unresolved. This CDR3 region has 14 residues. Trimming removed 3 bases at V and 7 bases at J, with 13 bases between. In germline, CDR1 is LNHDA, CDR2 SQIVND (reference sequence). The variable domain in full, completed from reference TRBV19 and TRBJ2-1, reads DGGITQSPKYLFRKEGQNVTLSCEQNLNHDAMYWYRQDPGQGLRLIYYSQIVNDFQKGDIAEGYSVSREKKESFPLTVTSAQKNPTAFYLCASSIGQVGNEQFFGPGTRLTVL.

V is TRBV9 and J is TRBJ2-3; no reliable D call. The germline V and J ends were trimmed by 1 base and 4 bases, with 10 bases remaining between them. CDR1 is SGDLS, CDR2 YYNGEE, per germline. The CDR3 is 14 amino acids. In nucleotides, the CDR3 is TGTGCCAGCAGCGTAATGTCTCAAGCAGATACGCAGTATTTT. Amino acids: CASSVMSQADTQYF. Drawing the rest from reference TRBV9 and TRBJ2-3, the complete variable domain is DSGVTQTPKHLITATGQRVTLRCSPRSGDLSVYWYQQSLDQGLQFLIQYYNGEERAKGNILERFSAQQFPDLHSELNLSSLELGDSALYFCASSVMSQADTQYFGPGTRLTVL.